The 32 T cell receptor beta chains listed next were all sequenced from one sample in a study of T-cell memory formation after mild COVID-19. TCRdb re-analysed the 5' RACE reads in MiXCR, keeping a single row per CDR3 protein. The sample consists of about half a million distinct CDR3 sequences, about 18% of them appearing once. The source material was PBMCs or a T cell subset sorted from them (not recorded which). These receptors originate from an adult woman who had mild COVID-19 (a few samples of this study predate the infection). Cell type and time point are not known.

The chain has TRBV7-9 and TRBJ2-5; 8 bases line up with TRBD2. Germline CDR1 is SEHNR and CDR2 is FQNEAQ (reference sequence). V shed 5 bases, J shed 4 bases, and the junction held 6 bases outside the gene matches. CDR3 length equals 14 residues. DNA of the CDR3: TGTGCCAGCAGCAGCGTCGCGGGGGGAGAGACCCAGTACTTC. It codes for CASSSVAGGETQYF. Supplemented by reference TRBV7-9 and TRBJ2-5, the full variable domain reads DTGVSQNPRHKITKRGQNVTFRCDPISEHNRLYWYRQTLGQGPEFLTYFQNEAQLEKSRLLSDRFSAERPKGSFSTLEIQRTEQGDSAMYLCASSSVAGGETQYFGPGTRLLVL.

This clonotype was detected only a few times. The CDR3 protein is CASEHPGLADTQYF. CDR3 nucleotides: TGTGCCAGCGAGCACCCGGGATTAGCGGATACGCAGTATTTT. J is TRBJ2-3 and V is TRBV7-8; D may be TRBD2 (5 bases). CDR3 length: 14 residues. Trimming took off 8 bases at V and 6 bases at J, with 18 bases between the two ends. Looked up from germline, CDR1 is SGHVS and CDR2 is FQNEAQ.

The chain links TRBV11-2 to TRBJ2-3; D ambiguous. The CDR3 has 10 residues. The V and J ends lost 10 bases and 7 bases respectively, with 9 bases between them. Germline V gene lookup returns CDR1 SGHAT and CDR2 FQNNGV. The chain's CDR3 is CATMGNTQYF. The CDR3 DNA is TGTGCCACGATGGGGAATACGCAGTATTTT.

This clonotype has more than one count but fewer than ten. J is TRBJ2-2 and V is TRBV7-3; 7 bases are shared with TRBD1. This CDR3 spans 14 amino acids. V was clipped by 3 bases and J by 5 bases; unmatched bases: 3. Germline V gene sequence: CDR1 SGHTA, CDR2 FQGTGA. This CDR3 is CASSFGQETGELFF. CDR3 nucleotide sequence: TGTGCCAGCAGCTTCGGACAGGAGACCGGGGAGCTGTTTTTT.

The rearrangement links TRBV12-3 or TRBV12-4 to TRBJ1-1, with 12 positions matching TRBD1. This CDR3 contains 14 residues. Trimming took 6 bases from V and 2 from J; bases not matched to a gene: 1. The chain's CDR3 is CASRGQGANTEAFF. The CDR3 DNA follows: TGTGCCAGCAGGGGACAGGGGGCCAACACTGAAGCTTTCTTT.

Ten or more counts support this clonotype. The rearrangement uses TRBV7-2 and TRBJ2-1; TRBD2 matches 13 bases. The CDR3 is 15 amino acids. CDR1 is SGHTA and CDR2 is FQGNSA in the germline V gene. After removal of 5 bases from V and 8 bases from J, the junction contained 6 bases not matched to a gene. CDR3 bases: TGTGCCAGCAGCCCCGGGGGACTAGCGGGATATGAGCAGTTCTTC. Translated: CASSPGGLAGYEQFF. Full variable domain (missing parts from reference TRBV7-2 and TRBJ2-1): GAGVSQSPSNKVTEKGKDVELRCDPISGHTALYWYRQSLGQGLEFLIYFQGNSAPDKSGLPSDRFSAERTGGSVSTLTIQRTQQEDSAVYLCASSPGGLAGYEQFFGPGTRLTVL.

The CDR3: CASSQVDGRHEKLFF. CDR3 bases: TGTGCCAGCAGCCAAGTCGACGGCCGACATGAAAAACTGTTTTTT. This chain connects TRBV4-2 to TRBJ1-4; D not resolved. CDR3 length: 15 residues. Trimming removed 1 base at V and 6 bases at J, with 12 bases between. In germline, CDR1 is LGHNA, CDR2 YNFKEQ.

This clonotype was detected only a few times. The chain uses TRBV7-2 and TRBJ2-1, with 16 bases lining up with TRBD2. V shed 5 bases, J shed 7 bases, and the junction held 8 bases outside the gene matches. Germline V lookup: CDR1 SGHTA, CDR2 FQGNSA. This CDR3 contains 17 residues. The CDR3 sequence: CASSPGGLAGGPNEQFF. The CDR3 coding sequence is TGTGCCAGCAGCCCCGGGGGACTAGCGGGGGGGCCTAATGAGCAGTTCTTC.

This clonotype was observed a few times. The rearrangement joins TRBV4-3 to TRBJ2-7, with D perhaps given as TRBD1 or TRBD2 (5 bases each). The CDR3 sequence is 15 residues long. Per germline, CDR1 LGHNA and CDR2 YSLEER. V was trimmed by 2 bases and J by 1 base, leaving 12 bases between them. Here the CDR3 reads CASSQIPGPSYEQYF. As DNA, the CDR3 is TGCGCCAGCAGCCAAATACCGGGACCTTCCTACGAGCAGTACTTC.

The CDR3 DNA reads as TGCAGTGCTAGTCCTTCACAGGGGTGGGAGACCCAGTACTTC. Translating it yields CSASPSQGWETQYF. The chain employs TRBV20-1 and TRBJ2-5; TRBD1 matches at 7 bases. CDR3 length: 14 amino acids. V lost 3 bases to trimming and J lost 5 bases; unmatched junction nucleotides: 9. The germline V gene encodes CDR1 DFQATT and CDR2 SNEGSKA (reference sequence).

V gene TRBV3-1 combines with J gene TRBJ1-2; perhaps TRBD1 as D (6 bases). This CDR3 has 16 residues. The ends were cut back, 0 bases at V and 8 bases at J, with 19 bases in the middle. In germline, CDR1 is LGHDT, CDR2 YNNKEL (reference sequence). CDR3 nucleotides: TGTGCCAGCAGCCAAGAGATCCTACAGGGACGGGGCGGCTACACCTTC. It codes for CASSQEILQGRGGYTF.

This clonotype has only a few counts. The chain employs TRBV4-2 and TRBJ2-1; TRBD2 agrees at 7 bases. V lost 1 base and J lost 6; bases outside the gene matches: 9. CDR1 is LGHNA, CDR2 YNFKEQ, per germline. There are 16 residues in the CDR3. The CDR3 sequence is CASSQVGDYIFNEQFF. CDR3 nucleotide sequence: TGTGCCAGCAGCCAAGTAGGGGACTACATTTTCAATGAGCAGTTCTTC.

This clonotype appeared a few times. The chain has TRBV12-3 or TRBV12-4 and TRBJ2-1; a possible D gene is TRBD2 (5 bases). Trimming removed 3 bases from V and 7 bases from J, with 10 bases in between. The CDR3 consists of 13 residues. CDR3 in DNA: TGTGCCAGCAGTTTTCTAGCTTTGAATGAGCAGTTCTTC. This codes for CASSFLALNEQFF.

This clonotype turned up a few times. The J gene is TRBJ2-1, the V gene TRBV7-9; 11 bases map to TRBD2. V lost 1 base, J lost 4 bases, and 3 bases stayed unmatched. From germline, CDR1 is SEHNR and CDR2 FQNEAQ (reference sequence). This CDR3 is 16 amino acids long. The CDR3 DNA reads TGTGCCAGCAGCTTAGAGGGGACTAGCGGATACAATGAGCAGTTCTTC. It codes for CASSLEGTSGYNEQFF.

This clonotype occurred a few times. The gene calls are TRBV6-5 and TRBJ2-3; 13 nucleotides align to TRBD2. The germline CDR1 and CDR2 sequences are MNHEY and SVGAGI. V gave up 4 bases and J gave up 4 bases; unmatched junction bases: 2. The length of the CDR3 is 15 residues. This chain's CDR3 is CASSWTSGSSDTQYF. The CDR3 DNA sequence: TGTGCCAGCAGTTGGACTAGCGGGAGCTCAGATACGCAGTATTTT.

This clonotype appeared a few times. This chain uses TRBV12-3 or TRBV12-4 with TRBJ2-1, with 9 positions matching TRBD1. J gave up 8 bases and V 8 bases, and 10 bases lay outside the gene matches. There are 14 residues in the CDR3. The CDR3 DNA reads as TGTGCCAGCCTCTCGGGACAGGGACTCTATGAGCAGTTCTTC. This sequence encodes CASLSGQGLYEQFF.

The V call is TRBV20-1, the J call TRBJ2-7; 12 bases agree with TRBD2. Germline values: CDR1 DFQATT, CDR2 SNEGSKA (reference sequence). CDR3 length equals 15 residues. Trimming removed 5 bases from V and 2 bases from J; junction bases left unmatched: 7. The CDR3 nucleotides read TGCAGTGCTCACCCAGGACTAGCGGGAACCTACGAGCAGTACTTC. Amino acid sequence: CSAHPGLAGTYEQYF.

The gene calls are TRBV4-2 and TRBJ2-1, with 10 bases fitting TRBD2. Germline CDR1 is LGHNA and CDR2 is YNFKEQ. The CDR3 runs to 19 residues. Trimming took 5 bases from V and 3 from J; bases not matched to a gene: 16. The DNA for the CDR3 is TGTGCCAGCAGCTCACCCCCGCCCGGTGGACTAGCGGTCTACAATGAGCAGTTCTTC. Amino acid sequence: CASSSPPPGGLAVYNEQFF.

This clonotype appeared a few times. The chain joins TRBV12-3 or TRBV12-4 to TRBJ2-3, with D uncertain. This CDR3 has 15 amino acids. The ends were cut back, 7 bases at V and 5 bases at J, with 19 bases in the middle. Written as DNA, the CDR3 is TGTGCCAGCACCAATCCCCGAAGGGCGATAGATACGCAGTATTTT. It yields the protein CASTNPRRAIDTQYF.

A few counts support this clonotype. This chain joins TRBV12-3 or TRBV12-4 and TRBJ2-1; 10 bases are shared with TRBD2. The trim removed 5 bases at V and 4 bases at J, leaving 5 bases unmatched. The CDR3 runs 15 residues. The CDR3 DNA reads TGTGCCAGCAGTGGCGGACTAGCGGTATACAATGAGCAGTTCTTC. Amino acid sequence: CASSGGLAVYNEQFF.

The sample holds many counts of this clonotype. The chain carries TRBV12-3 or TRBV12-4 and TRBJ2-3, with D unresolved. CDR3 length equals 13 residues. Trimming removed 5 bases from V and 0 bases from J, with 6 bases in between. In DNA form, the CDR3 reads TGTGCCAGCAGTGTGCCTAGCACAGATACGCAGTATTTT. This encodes CASSVPSTDTQYF.

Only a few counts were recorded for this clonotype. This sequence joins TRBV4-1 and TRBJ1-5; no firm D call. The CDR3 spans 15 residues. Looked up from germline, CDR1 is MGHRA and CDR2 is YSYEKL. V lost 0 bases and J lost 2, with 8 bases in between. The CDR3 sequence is CASSQDWDRNQPQHF. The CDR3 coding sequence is TGCGCCAGCAGCCAAGACTGGGATCGCAATCAGCCCCAGCATTTT.

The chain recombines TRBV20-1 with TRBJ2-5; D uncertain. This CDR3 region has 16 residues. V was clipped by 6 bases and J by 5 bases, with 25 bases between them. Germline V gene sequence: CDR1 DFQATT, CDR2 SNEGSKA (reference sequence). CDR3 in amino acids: CSAGSLAVYQGETQYF. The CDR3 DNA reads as TGCAGTGCCGGTTCCTTGGCGGTCTATCAAGGGGAGACCCAGTACTTC.

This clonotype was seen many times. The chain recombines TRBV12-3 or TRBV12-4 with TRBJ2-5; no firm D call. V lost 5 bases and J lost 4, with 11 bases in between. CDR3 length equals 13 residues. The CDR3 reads CASSTSARETQYF. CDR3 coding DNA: TGTGCCAGCAGTACCTCGGCCCGAGAGACCCAGTACTTC.

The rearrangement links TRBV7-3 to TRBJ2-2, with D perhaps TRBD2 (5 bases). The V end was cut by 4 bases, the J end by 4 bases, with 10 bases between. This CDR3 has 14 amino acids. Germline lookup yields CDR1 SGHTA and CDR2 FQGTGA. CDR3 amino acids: CASSSLASTGELFF. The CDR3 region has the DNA TGTGCCAGCAGCTCTCTAGCTAGCACCGGGGAGCTGTTTTTT.

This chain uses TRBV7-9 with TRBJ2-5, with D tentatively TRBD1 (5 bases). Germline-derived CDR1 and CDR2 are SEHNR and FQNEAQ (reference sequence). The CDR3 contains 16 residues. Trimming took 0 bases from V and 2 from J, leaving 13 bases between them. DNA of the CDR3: TGTGCCAGCAGCTTAGCTCTATCGTCAGGGCAAGAGACCCAGTACTTC. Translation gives CASSLALSSGQETQYF.

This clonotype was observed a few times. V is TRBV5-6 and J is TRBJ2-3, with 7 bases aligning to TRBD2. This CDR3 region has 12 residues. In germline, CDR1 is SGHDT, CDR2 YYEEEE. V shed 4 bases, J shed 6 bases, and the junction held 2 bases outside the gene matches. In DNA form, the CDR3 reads TGTGCCAGCAGCACGGGGGGTGATACGCAGTATTTT. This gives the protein CASSTGGDTQYF.

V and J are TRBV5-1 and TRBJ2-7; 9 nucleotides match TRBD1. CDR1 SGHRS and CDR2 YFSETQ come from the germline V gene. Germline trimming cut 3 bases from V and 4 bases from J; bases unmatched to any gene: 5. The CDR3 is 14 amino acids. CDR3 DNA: TGCGCCAGCAGCTGGACAGGGGAATTTTACGAGCAGTACTTC. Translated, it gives CASSWTGEFYEQYF.

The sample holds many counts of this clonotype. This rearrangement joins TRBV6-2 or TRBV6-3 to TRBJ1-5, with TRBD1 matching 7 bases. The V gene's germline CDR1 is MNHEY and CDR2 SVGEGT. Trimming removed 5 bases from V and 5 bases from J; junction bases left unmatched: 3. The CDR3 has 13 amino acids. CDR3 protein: CASSRQGDQPQHF. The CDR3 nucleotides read TGTGCCAGCAGTAGACAGGGTGATCAGCCCCAGCATTTT.

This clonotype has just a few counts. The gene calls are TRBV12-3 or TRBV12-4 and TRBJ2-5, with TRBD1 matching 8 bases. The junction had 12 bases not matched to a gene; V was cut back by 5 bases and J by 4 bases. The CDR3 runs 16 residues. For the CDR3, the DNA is TGTGCCAGCAGTCGCCGACTGACAGGGGCGGGAGAGACCCAGTACTTC. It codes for CASSRRLTGAGETQYF.

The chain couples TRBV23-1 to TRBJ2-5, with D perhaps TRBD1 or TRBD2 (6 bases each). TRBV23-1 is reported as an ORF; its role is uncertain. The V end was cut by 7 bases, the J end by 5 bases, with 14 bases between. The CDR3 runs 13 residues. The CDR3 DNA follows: TGCGCCAGCATTGGGGGGCGCCGGGAGACCCAGTACTTC. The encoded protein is CASIGGRRETQYF.

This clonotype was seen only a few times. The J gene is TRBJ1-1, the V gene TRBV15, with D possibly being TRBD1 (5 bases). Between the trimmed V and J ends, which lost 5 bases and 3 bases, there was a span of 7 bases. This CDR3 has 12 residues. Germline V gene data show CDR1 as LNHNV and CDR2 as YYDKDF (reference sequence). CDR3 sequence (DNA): TGTGCCACCAGCTGGGGGTACACTGAAGCTTTCTTT. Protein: CATSWGYTEAFF.